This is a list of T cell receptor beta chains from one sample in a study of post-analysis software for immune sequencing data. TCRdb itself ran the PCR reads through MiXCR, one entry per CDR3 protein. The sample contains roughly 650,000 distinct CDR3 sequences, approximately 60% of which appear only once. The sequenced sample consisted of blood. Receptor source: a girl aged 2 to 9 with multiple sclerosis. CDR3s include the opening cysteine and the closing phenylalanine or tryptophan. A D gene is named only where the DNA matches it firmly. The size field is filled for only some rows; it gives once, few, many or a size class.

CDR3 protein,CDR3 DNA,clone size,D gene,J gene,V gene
CASSPYSGNHEQYF,TGTGCCAGCAGTCCCTACAGCGGGAACCACGAGCAGTACTTC,-,TRBD2,TRBJ2-7,TRBV6-6
CASSQSQGIRDTQYF,TGTGCCAGCAGCCAGTCACAGGGCATTAGGGATACGCAGTATTTT,-,-,TRBJ2-3,TRBV7-2
CSVELRYEQYF,TGCAGCGTCGAACTCCGGTACGAGCAGTACTTC,-,-,TRBJ2-7,TRBV29-1
CASSLLQGAYEQYF,TGCGCCAGCAGTTTACTTCAGGGAGCCTACGAGCAGTACTTC,-,-,TRBJ2-7,TRBV5-1
CASSLGGATGDEQYF,TGCGCCAGCAGCTTGGGGGGGGCCACTGGTGACGAGCAGTACTTC,-,-,TRBJ2-7,TRBV5-1
CSAPSGYNEQFF,TGCAGTGCTCCTAGCGGCTACAATGAGCAGTTCTTC,-,TRBD2,TRBJ2-1,TRBV20-1
CASSILRDRVYEQYF,TGCGCCAGCAGCATCCTCCGGGACAGGGTGTACGAGCAGTACTTC,-,TRBD1,TRBJ2-7,TRBV4-1
CSVELPYSIHEQFF,TGCAGCGTCGAGCTGCCCTACTCCATCCATGAGCAGTTCTTC,few,-,TRBJ2-1,TRBV29-1
CASSLGGVPRGQPQHF,TGTGCCAGCAGTTTAGGGGGGGTACCTCGGGGACAGCCCCAGCATTTT,few,-,TRBJ1-5,TRBV27
CASSCHGLGYNEQFF,TGTGCCAGCAGCTGTCACGGACTAGGGTACAATGAGCAGTTCTTC,few,TRBD2,TRBJ2-1,TRBV13
CSARDPTGKEKLFF,TGCAGTGCTAGAGATCCGACAGGAAAGGAAAAACTGTTTTTT,few,-,TRBJ1-4,TRBV20-1
CVSSSQGAPYYGYTF,TGTGTCAGCAGCTCGCAGGGGGCCCCTTACTATGGCTACACCTTC,-,TRBD1,TRBJ1-2,TRBV7-2
CASSEEGYEQYF,TGTGCCAGCAGCGAAGAGGGCTACGAGCAGTACTTC,many,-,TRBJ2-7,TRBV6-1
CASSVGLEGAGAYNEQFF,TGTGCCAGCAGCGTAGGATTGGAGGGGGCGGGAGCCTACAATGAGCAGTTCTTC,-,-,TRBJ2-1,TRBV9
CASSSGGRGEQFF,TGTGCCAGCAGCTCCGGTGGGCGGGGAGAGCAGTTCTTC,-,-,TRBJ2-1,TRBV7-3
CSAATQGTDTQYF,TGCAGTGCTGCCACACAGGGCACAGATACGCAGTATTTT,few,-,TRBJ2-3,TRBV20-1
CSARDPRDGAISTDTQYF,TGCAGTGCTAGAGATCCTCGGGATGGAGCGATTAGCACAGATACGCAGTATTTT,few,-,TRBJ2-3,TRBV20-1
CASSPPTYEQYF,TGTGCCAGCAGCCCACCCACCTACGAGCAGTACTTC,-,-,TRBJ2-7,TRBV11-2
CSAAITDTQYF,TGCAGTGCCGCGATCACAGATACGCAGTATTTT,-,-,TRBJ2-3,TRBV20-1
CASSPRAGLTDTQYF,TGTGCCAGCTCACCCCGAGCGGGCCTCACAGATACGCAGTATTTT,few,-,TRBJ2-3,TRBV18
CASSLPGQGYTF,TGTGCCAGCAGCCTCCCAGGGCAAGGCTACACCTTC,-,-,TRBJ1-2,TRBV7-2
CASSSGLAGGWNEQFF,TGTGCCAGCAGCTCGGGACTAGCGGGAGGATGGAATGAGCAGTTCTTC,-,TRBD2,TRBJ2-1,TRBV7-9
CAIRGTGDTDTQYF,TGTGCCATCAGAGGGACAGGAGACACAGATACGCAGTATTTT,-,TRBD1,TRBJ2-3,TRBV10-3
CASSLFSGGATGANVLTF,TGCGCCAGCAGCTTGTTTAGCGGGGGCGCGACTGGGGCCAACGTCCTGACTTTC,-,TRBD2,TRBJ2-6,TRBV5-1
CSAAPGGETDTQYF,TGCAGTGCTGCCCCGGGGGGGGAGACAGATACGCAGTATTTT,-,TRBD2,TRBJ2-3,TRBV20-1
CASSLGTPGQLSGNTIYF,TGTGCCAGCTCACTCGGCACCCCCGGACAGCTCTCTGGAAACACCATATATTTT,-,-,TRBJ1-3,TRBV18
CSVGPGPAQYF,TGCAGCGTGGGCCCGGGGCCCGCGCAGTATTTT,-,-,TRBJ2-3,TRBV29-1
CASSAPGEGETQYF,TGTGCCAGCAGTGCCCCGGGGGAGGGGGAGACCCAGTACTTC,few,TRBD2,TRBJ2-5,TRBV2
CASTYSDREKGKNIQYF,TGCGCCAGCACCTACTCGGACAGGGAAAAAGGCAAAAACATTCAGTACTTC,-,TRBD1,TRBJ2-4,TRBV5-1
CAIRGGNGYTF,TGTGCCATCAGAGGAGGGAATGGCTACACCTTC,few,-,TRBJ1-2,TRBV10-3
CASSLWGQANYNSPLHF,TGTGCCAGCAGTTTATGGGGACAGGCAAACTATAATTCACCCCTCCACTTT,-,TRBD1,TRBJ1-6,TRBV27
CASSFPKGGRTYNEQFF,TGTGCCAGCAGCTTCCCCAAAGGGGGCCGGACCTACAATGAGCAGTTCTTC,few,TRBD1,TRBJ2-1,TRBV11-2
CASSADGPPDTQYF,TGTGCCAGCAGCGCCGACGGCCCGCCAGATACGCAGTATTTT,-,-,TRBJ2-3,TRBV9
CSARVSNQPQHF,TGCAGTGCTAGAGTGAGCAATCAGCCCCAGCATTTT,-,-,TRBJ1-5,TRBV20-1
CASSQDRGTSYTQYF,TGCGCCAGCAGCCAAGATCGAGGAACTAGTTACACCCAGTACTTC,-,-,TRBJ2-5,TRBV4-1
CASSQDLAGKETQYF,TGTGCCAGCAGCCAAGATCTCGCGGGAAAAGAGACCCAGTACTTC,-,-,TRBJ2-5,TRBV3-1
CSAPTILGLDPNIQYF,TGCAGTGCCCCAACGATTCTGGGACTAGACCCAAACATTCAGTACTTC,few,TRBD2,TRBJ2-4,TRBV20-1
CASSLAEFSTNTEAFF,TGCGCCAGCAGCTTGGCCGAGTTCAGTACGAACACTGAAGCTTTCTTT,-,-,TRBJ1-1,TRBV5-1
CASSSGRTVNTEAFF,TGCGCCAGCAGTTCAGGCCGGACAGTCAACACTGAAGCTTTCTTT,-,-,TRBJ1-1,TRBV5-1
CSATQTATSGVETQYF,TGCAGTGCTACCCAGACGGCGACTAGCGGGGTTGAGACCCAGTACTTC,-,TRBD2,TRBJ2-5,TRBV20-1
CASSSAGTSADTQYF,TGTGCCAGCAGCTCCGCCGGGACTAGCGCAGATACGCAGTATTTT,-,TRBD2,TRBJ2-3,TRBV11-2
CASSLLTGIRDTQYF,TGTGCCAGCAGTTTATTGACAGGGATTAGAGATACGCAGTATTTT,-,TRBD1,TRBJ2-3,TRBV12-3/TRBV12-4
CASSYHSSGGTPSTDTQYF,TGTGCCAGCAGTTACCACTCTAGCGGGGGGACCCCTAGCACAGATACGCAGTATTTT,-,TRBD2,TRBJ2-3,TRBV6-2/TRBV6-3
CASSFLGDRAREADTQYF,TGTGCCAGCAGTTTCCTCGGGGACAGGGCCCGGGAAGCAGATACGCAGTATTTT,-,TRBD1,TRBJ2-3,TRBV28
CASTPGPGLAFTDTQYF,TGTGCCAGCACCCCAGGTCCCGGACTAGCGTTTACAGATACGCAGTATTTT,many,TRBD2,TRBJ2-3,TRBV6-1
CASSLEQGAGTEAFF,TGCGCCAGCAGCTTGGAACAGGGGGCAGGCACTGAAGCTTTCTTT,-,TRBD1,TRBJ1-1,TRBV5-1
CASSLVQVGNEQFF,TGTGCCAGCAGCTTAGTCCAGGTGGGCAATGAGCAGTTCTTC,-,-,TRBJ2-1,TRBV7-2
CASSYSTGGSTEAFF,TGTGCCAGCAGTTACTCGACCGGGGGAAGCACTGAAGCTTTCTTT,few,-,TRBJ1-1,TRBV6-5
CASSLYTGGLTDTQYF,TGCGCCAGCAGCTTGTACACAGGGGGTCTTACAGATACGCAGTATTTT,-,TRBD1,TRBJ2-3,TRBV5-1
CASSLEGGGDTQYF,TGCGCCAGCAGCTTGGAAGGCGGGGGAGATACGCAGTATTTT,-,TRBD2,TRBJ2-3,TRBV5-1
CASSVEGAYNEQFF,TGTGCCAGCAGCGTAGAAGGGGCCTACAATGAGCAGTTCTTC,-,-,TRBJ2-1,TRBV9